These 23 T cell receptor beta chains came from one sample sequenced in a study of T-cell memory formation after mild COVID-19 (dated by TCRdb to about 2021). Libraries were prepared through 5' RACE. This sample was sequenced with an Illumina NovaSeq 6000. TCRdb passed the public sequencing reads through fastp at Q25 and MiXCR, retaining productive beta sequences. All rows with the same CDR3 protein become a single entry with the most common DNA and genes. The sample records roughly 220,000 distinct CDR3 sequences, over 7.5% of which are singletons. Around 3.3% of the sample belongs to the ten largest clones. The sample comprised PBMCs or a T cell subset sorted from them (not recorded which). The receptors come from a man between 18 and 29 years old who had mild COVID-19 (a few samples of this study predate the infection). The sample titles of this study are shuffled in the database, so cell type and time point are left out; the donor was told from shared clones.

The V and J genes are TRBV7-8 and TRBJ2-5, with D tentatively TRBD1 (5 bases). V lost 5 bases and J 6 bases, leaving 13 bases between the germline ends. Germline CDR1 SGHVS, CDR2 FQNEAQ. The CDR3 has 13 residues. The CDR3 DNA follows: TGTGCCAGCAGCCTGGGGCCTTTAAAGACCCAGTACTTC. Its protein is CASSLGPLKTQYF.

The chain recombines TRBV6-2 or TRBV6-3 with TRBJ2-3, with D perhaps matching TRBD2 (5 bases). The CDR3 covers 15 residues. Trimming removed 2 bases from V and 2 bases from J, with 11 bases in between. CDR1 is MNHEY and CDR2 is SVGEGT in the germline V gene. The CDR3 DNA reads TGTGCCAGCAGTTACCACCGGGATCCCACAGATACGCAGTATTTT. This translates into CASSYHRDPTDTQYF.

This chain uses TRBV7-9 with TRBJ1-4; TRBD1 matches at 7 bases. The CDR3 is made up of 15 amino acids. Trimming took 2 bases from V and 7 from J; bases not matched to a gene: 7. The germline V gene encodes CDR1 SEHNR and CDR2 FQNEAQ (reference sequence). The CDR3 is CASSLRGRIPEKLFF. In DNA, the CDR3 is TGTGCCAGCAGCTTAAGGGGGCGCATACCTGAAAAACTGTTTTTT.

About this clonotype itself: This may be a read error, as it is one base from a much larger clone. The V and J genes are TRBV20-1 and TRBJ2-6; no clear D. The V end was cut by 6 bases, the J end by 0 bases, with 12 bases between. CDR3 size: 15 residues. From germline, CDR1 is DFQATT and CDR2 SNEGSKA (reference sequence). The CDR3 DNA reads TGCAGTGCGGAGATCTGCCTCTCTGGGGCCAACGTCCTGACTTTC. Translating gives CSAEICLSGANVLTF.

This clonotype showed up just a few times. The V and J genes are TRBV19 and TRBJ1-1, with 10 bases matching TRBD1. Germline V gives CDR1 LNHDA, CDR2 SQIVND (reference sequence). The ends lost 6 bases at V and 5 bases at J; junction bases unmatched: 3. The CDR3 sequence is 13 residues long. The DNA of the CDR3 is TGTGCCAGTAGGACAGGGGGCCTGACTGAAGCTTTCTTT. Its translation is CASRTGGLTEAFF.

This clonotype turned up a few times. The chain couples TRBV24-1 to TRBJ2-1; 7 nucleotides agree with TRBD1. Germline loops: CDR1 KGHDR, CDR2 SFDVKD. The trim removed 2 bases at V and 2 bases at J, leaving 5 bases unmatched. The CDR3 extends over 16 amino acids. The CDR3 here is CATSDSQGHAYNEQFF. DNA of the CDR3: TGTGCCACCAGTGATTCACAGGGGCATGCCTACAATGAGCAGTTCTTC.

This clonotype was seen only a few times. This chain uses TRBV6-6 with TRBJ1-3; 9 bases are shared with TRBD1. V lost 0 bases to trimming and J lost 3 bases; unmatched junction nucleotides: 6. The germline V gene has CDR1 MNHNY and CDR2 SVGAGI (reference sequence). CDR3 size: 17 residues. CDR3 nucleotides: TGTGCCAGCAGTTACTCGACGACAGGGGGAAGTGGAAACACCATATATTTT. Residues: CASSYSTTGGSGNTIYF.

The chain combines TRBV12-3 or TRBV12-4 with TRBJ1-1, with TRBD1 as a possible D gene (6 bases). There are 16 residues in the CDR3. The V end lost 2 bases, the J end lost 1 base, and 14 bases lay between the germline ends. CDR3: CASSLRATGSNTEAFF. The CDR3 DNA sequence: TGTGCCAGCAGTTTACGGGCAACAGGGTCGAACACTGAAGCTTTCTTT.

This clonotype came up a few times. The rearrangement links TRBV7-2 to TRBJ2-5; weak D call: TRBD2 (5 bases). The CDR3 has 14 residues. Between the trimmed V and J ends, which lost 0 bases and 5 bases, there was a span of 10 bases. Germline CDR1 reads SGHTA; CDR2 reads FQGNSA. The CDR3 DNA sequence: TGTGCCAGCAGCTTAGCGTTAGCGATGGAGACCCAGTACTTC. Its translation is CASSLALAMETQYF.

This clonotype was seen only a few times. The chain recombines TRBV7-2 with TRBJ1-2; no firm D call. CDR1 is SGHTA, CDR2 FQGNSA, per germline. The ends were cut back, 6 bases at V and 4 bases at J, with 9 bases in the middle. CDR3 length equals 12 residues. The CDR3 DNA is TGTGCCAGCAGTAGGGATTTCTATGGCTACACCTTC. This gives the protein CASSRDFYGYTF.

The chain carries TRBV5-1 and TRBJ2-4, with D perhaps matching TRBD1 or TRBD2 (5 bases each). CDR3 length equals 16 residues. V lost 3 bases and J lost 6, with 19 bases in between. Germline CDR1 and CDR2: SGHRS and YFSETQ. The DNA for the CDR3 is TGCGCCAGCAGCTATGCCGGGACCGCCCCCGGAAACATTCAGTACTTC. Protein: CASSYAGTAPGNIQYF.

The table lists this clonotype with a few counts. The J gene is TRBJ2-3, the V gene TRBV19; 8 bases fit TRBD2. The CDR3 has 16 amino acids. Trimming took 5 bases from V and 1 from J; bases not matched to a gene: 8. The germline gives CDR1 LNHDA, CDR2 SQIVND (reference sequence). This CDR3 is CASSPTLGGGTDTQYF. The DNA for the CDR3 is TGTGCCAGTAGTCCGACCCTCGGGGGGGGCACAGATACGCAGTATTTT.

This clonotype has only a few counts. The J gene is TRBJ1-6, the V gene TRBV7-9; no reliable D call. This CDR3 contains 14 residues. Germline CDR1 is SEHNR and CDR2 is FQNEAQ (reference sequence). The V gene lost 1 base and the J gene lost 7 bases, with 8 bases spanning the gap. CDR3 in amino acids: CASSLEYGNSPLHF. CDR3 DNA: TGTGCCAGCAGCTTAGAATATGGCAATTCACCCCTCCACTTT.

This clonotype was seen only a few times. This rearrangement joins TRBV7-9 to TRBJ1-1; 7 positions match TRBD1. V lost 7 bases to trimming and J lost 1 base; unmatched junction nucleotides: 6. Germline V CDR1 and CDR2: SEHNR, FQNEAQ (reference sequence). There are 14 residues in the CDR3. CDR3 protein: CASIAGTENTEAFF. The CDR3 DNA reads as TGTGCCAGCATCGCCGGGACAGAGAACACTGAAGCTTTCTTT.

A few counts support this clonotype. V is TRBV7-6 and J is TRBJ1-6, with 9 bases aligning to TRBD1. J was trimmed by 8 bases and V by 3 bases; bases with no gene match: 11. The germline gives CDR1 SGHVS, CDR2 FNYEAQ. CDR3 length equals 17 residues. CDR3 sequence: CASSLRTGTGFYSPLHF. CDR3 in DNA: TGTGCCAGCAGCTTGCGTACCGGGACAGGGTTTTATTCACCCCTCCACTTT.

This clonotype has just a few counts. The V call is TRBV6-1, the J call TRBJ1-2; a weak D match, TRBD1 (5 bases). Trimming removed 7 bases from V and 1 base from J, with 10 bases in between. Germline CDR1 is MNHNS and CDR2 is SASEGT. This CDR3 is built from 13 residues. CDR3 residues: CASTPTVNYGYTF. CDR3 nucleotides: TGTGCCAGCACCCCGACAGTTAACTATGGCTACACCTTC.

The chain uses TRBV5-4 and TRBJ2-1; either TRBD1 or TRBD2 may supply D (6 bases each). Per the germline V gene, CDR1 is SGHNT and CDR2 is YYREEE (reference sequence). With 3 bases removed from V and 7 bases from J, the gap between germline ends came to 20 bases. The CDR3 is made up of 16 amino acids. The chain's CDR3 is CASSSPTGASGNEQFF. The CDR3 DNA sequence: TGTGCCAGCAGCTCGCCCACGGGGGCCTCGGGTAATGAGCAGTTCTTC.

This sequence joins TRBV18 and TRBJ1-1; TRBD1 aligns across 7 bases. Germline V gene sequence: CDR1 KGHSH, CDR2 LQKENI. The CDR3 length is 18 residues. Trimming cost V 1 base and J 0 bases; bases outside gene matches: 11. Here the CDR3 DNA reads TGTGCCAGCTCACCACGGTCGACAGGGCGCGACATGAACACTGAAGCTTTCTTT. Protein product: CASSPRSTGRDMNTEAFF.

This clonotype was found a few times. The chain joins TRBV12-3 or TRBV12-4 to TRBJ1-2, with D tentatively TRBD1 (5 bases). This CDR3 is 12 amino acids long. Trimming took 7 bases from V and 8 from J, leaving 14 bases between them. The CDR3, as DNA: TGTGCCAGCAAAGAGGATCCAGGGGGCTACACCTTC. Its protein is CASKEDPGGYTF.

This clonotype has at least ten counts. The CDR3 DNA reads as TGTGCCAGCAGCGAAGGAGGGGGCGAGGTTTATGGCTACACCTTC. This codes for CASSEGGGEVYGYTF. The chain has TRBV9 and TRBJ1-2, with 7 bases matching TRBD1. Germline V CDR1 and CDR2: SGDLS, YYNGEE. The CDR3 length is 15 residues. J lost 5 bases, V lost 3 bases, and 10 bases had no gene match.

This clonotype was seen only a few times. The rearrangement links TRBV2 to TRBJ2-3, with D unresolved. Germline-derived CDR1 and CDR2 are SNHLY and FYNNEI. The CDR3 has 11 amino acids. Trimming removed 7 bases at V and 3 bases at J, with 5 bases between. The CDR3 loop is CASTLTDTQYF. The CDR3 nucleotides are TGTGCCAGCACCTTAACAGATACGCAGTATTTT.

The chain uses TRBV24-1 and TRBJ2-6; D remains unclear. CDR1 and CDR2 (germline): KGHDR, SFDVKD. With 2 bases removed from V and 1 base from J, the gap between germline ends came to 8 bases. CDR3 length equals 16 residues. CDR3 DNA: TGTGCCACCAGTGATTGGACCCCTTCTGGGGCCAACGTCCTGACTTTC. This encodes CATSDWTPSGANVLTF.

The chain couples TRBV11-2 to TRBJ2-5, with 10 bases fitting TRBD2. This CDR3 contains 13 residues. V was clipped by 8 bases and J by 4 bases; unmatched bases: 4. Germline CDR1 is SGHAT and CDR2 is FQNNGV. CDR3 nucleotide sequence: TGTGCCAGCCAGCGGGGGGGCGGAGAGACCCAGTACTTC. Its translation is CASQRGGGETQYF.